This TCR beta chain was profiled in a study of T cell repertoires in cytomegalovirus infection. On the study more broadly: Public TCR beta signatures were indicative of both CMV infection and a matching HLA type.

Overall study findings and caveats: Totalled public TCR beta family frequency picked out people who carried CMV plus the relevant HLA. There were HLA-C-restricted CMV-specific TCR beta clonotypes dominating the ex vivo response.

The germline V gene has CDR1 GTSNPN and CDR2 SVGIG (reference sequence). J lost 7 bases, V lost 0 bases, and 5 bases had no gene match. The CDR3 totals 14 residues. TCRdb redid the calling of the reads with MiXCR, one entry per CDR3 protein. The repertoire holds about 100,000 distinct CDR3 sequences, with 16% as singletons. This clonotype was detected many times. Its specificity is not known. The rearrangement links TRBV30 to TRBJ2-1; 8 bases line up with TRBD2. The specimen was PBMCs. This sequence originates from a human donor in good health (CMV status not recorded). Some clones in this sample may be carry-over from other donors' samples. CDR3 coding DNA: TGTGCCTGGAGTGTTGGGATAGCGGGGAATGAGCAGTTCTTC. Translated: CAWSVGIAGNEQFF.